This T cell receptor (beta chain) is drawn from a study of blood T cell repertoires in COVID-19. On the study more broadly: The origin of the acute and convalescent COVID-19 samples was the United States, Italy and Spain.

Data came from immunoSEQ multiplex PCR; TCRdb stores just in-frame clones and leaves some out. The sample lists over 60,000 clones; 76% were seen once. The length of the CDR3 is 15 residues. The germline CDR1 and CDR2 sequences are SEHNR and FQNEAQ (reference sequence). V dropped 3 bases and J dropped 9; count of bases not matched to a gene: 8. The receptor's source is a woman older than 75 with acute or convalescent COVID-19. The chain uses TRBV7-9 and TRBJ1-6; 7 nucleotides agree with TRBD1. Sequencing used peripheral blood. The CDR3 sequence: CASSFEGQTISPLHF. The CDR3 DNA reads TGTGCCAGCAGCTTCGAGGGACAGACCATTTCACCCCTCCACTTT.